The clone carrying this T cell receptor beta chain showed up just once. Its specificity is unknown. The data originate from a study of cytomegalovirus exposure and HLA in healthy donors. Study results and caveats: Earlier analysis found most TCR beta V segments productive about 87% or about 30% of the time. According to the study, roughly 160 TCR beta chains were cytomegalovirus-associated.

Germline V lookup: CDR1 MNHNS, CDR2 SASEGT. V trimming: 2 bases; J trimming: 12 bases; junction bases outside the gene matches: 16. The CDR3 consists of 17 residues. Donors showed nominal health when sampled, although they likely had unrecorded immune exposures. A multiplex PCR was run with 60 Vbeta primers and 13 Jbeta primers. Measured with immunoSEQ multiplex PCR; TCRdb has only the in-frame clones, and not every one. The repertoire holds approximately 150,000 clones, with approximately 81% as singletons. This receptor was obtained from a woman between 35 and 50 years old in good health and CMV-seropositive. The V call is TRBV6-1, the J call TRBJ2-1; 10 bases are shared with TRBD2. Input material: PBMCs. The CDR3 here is CASSERGASGRASWQFF. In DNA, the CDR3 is TGTGCCAGCAGTGAACGGGGGGCGAGCGGGAGGGCTAGTTGGCAGTTCTTC.